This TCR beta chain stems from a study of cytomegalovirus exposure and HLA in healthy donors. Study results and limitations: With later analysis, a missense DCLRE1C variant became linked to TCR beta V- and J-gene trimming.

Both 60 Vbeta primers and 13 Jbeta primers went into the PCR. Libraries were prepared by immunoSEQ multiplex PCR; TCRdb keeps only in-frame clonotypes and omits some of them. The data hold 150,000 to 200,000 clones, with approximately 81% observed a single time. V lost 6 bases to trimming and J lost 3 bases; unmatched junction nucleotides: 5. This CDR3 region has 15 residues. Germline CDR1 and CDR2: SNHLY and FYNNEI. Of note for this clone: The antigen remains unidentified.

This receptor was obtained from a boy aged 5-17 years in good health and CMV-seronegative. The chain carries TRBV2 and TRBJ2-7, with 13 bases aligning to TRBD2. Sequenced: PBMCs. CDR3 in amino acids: CASRATSGGVYEQYF. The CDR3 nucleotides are TGTGCCAGCAGGGCCACTAGCGGGGGGGTCTACGAGCAGTACTTC. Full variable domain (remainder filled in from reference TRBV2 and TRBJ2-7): EPEVTQTPSHQVTQMGQEVILRCVPISNHLYFYWYRQILGQKVEFLVSFYNNEISEKSEIFDDQFSVERPDGSNFTLKIRSTKLEDSAMYFCASRATSGGVYEQYFGPGTRLTVT.